This note documents a single TCR beta chain sequence. The antigen remains unidentified. The donors formed part of the approximately 120-subject validation cohort, distinct from the roughly 700-subject first cohort. With 1 base removed from V and 8 bases from J, the gap between germline ends came to 6 bases. The CDR3 totals 12 residues. The germline CDR1 and CDR2 sequences are SGHVS and FQNEAQ. The data stem from a study of cytomegalovirus exposure and HLA in healthy donors. General study points: A few chains linked to CMV were shown in vitro to be specific for CMV antigens. First-cohort TCR clusters tended to co-occur in the roughly 120 validation repertoires, a later analysis found. Both high specificity and high sensitivity reportedly marked the classifier's diagnosis of cytomegalovirus status.

Here immunoSEQ multiplex PCR was the method, and the copy in TCRdb shows in-frame clones only, minus some. This table holds under 75,000 clones, approximately 95% found once. This sequence originates from a woman aged 18-29 years in good health and CMV-seropositive. The sample was PBMCs. The chain combines TRBV7-8 with TRBJ1-5; tentatively, D is TRBD1 (6 bases). CDR3 amino acids: CASSLDREPQHF. CDR3 nucleotide sequence: TGTGCCAGCAGCTTAGACAGGGAGCCCCAGCATTTT.